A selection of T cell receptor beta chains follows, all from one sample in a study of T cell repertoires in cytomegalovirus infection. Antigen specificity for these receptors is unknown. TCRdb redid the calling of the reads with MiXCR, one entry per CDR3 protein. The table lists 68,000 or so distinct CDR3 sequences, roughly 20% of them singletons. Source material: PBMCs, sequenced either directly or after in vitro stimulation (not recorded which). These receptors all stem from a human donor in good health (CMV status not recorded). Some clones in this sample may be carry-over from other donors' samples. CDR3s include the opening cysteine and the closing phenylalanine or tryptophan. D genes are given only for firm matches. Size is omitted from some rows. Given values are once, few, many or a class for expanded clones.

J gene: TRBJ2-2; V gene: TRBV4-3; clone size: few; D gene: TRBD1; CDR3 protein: CASSSTPPGGANTGELFF; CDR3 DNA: TGCGCCAGCAGCTCAACCCCCCCAGGGGGCGCGAACACCGGGGAGCTGTTTTTT
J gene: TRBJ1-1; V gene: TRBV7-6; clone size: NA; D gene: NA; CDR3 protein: CASSLRRNTEAFF; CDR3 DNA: TGTGCTAGCAGCTTAAGGAGGAACACTGAAGCTTTCTTT
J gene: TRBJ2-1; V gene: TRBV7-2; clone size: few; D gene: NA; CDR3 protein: CASSTPGLGNEQFF; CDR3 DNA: TGTGCCAGCAGCACCCCGGGGCTAGGCAATGAGCAGTTCTTC
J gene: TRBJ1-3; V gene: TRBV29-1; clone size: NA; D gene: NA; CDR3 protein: CSAGGGGNTIYF; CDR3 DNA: TGCAGCGCTGGGGGCGGTGGAAACACCATATATTTT
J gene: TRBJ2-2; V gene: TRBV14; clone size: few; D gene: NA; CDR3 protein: CASSQVFGTGELFF; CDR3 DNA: TGTGCCAGCAGCCAGGTATTTGGCACCGGGGAGCTGTTTTTT
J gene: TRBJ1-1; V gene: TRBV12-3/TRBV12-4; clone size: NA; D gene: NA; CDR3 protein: CASSLGVRGEAFF; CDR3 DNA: TGTGCCAGCAGTTTGGGTGTAAGGGGTGAAGCTTTCTTT
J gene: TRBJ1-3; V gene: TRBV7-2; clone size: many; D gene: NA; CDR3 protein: CASSLEGGQRNTIYF; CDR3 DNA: TGTGCCAGCAGCTTAGAGGGGGGGCAAAGAAACACCATATATTTT
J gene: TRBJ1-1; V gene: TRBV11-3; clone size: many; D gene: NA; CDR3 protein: CASSLQGYTEAFF; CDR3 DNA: TGTGCCAGCAGCCTACAGGGATATACTGAAGCTTTCTTT
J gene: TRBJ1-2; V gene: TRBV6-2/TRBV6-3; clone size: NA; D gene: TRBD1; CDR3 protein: CASREPGQHSYGYTF; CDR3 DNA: TGTGCCAGCAGAGAACCGGGACAGCATAGCTATGGCTACACCTTC
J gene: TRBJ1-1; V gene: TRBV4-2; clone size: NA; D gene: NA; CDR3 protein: CASSQDGDRDEAFF; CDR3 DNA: TGTGCCAGCAGCCAAGACGGGGACCGAGATGAAGCTTTCTTT
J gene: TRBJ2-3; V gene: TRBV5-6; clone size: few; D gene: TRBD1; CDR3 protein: CASSPRDRRPWDTDTQYF; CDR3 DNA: TGTGCCAGCAGCCCGAGGGACAGGAGACCCTGGGACACAGATACGCAGTATTTT
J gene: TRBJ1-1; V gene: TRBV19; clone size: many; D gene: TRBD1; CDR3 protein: CASSTLNRGRNTEAFF; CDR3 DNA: TGTGCCAGTAGTACCCTAAACAGGGGAAGGAACACTGAAGCTTTCTTT
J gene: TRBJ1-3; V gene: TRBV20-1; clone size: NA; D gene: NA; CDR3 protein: CSARNKGSGNTIYF; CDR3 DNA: TGCAGTGCTAGAAATAAGGGGTCTGGAAACACCATATATTTT
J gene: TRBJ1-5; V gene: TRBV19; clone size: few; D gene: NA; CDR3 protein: CASMGRSVNQPQHF; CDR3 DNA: TGTGCCAGTATGGGACGGTCGGTCAATCAGCCCCAGCATTTT
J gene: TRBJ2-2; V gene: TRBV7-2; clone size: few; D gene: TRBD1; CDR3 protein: CASSFRGRTNTGELFF; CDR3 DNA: TGTGCCAGCAGCTTCAGGGGGCGGACGAACACCGGGGAGCTGTTTTTT
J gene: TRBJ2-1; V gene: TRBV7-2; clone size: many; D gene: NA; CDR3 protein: CASRHQVLASEEQFF; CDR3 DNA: TGTGCCAGCAGACATCAGGTTCTAGCCTCGGAAGAGCAGTTCTTC
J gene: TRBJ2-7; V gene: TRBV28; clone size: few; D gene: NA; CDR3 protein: CASSPGSAVSSYEQYF; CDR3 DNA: TGTGCCAGCAGCCCCGGTTCGGCGGTCAGCTCCTACGAGCAGTACTTC
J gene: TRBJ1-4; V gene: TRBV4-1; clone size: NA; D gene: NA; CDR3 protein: CASSQHPVATNEKLFF; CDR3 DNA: TGCGCCAGCAGCCAACACCCGGTTGCAACTAATGAAAAACTGTTTTTT
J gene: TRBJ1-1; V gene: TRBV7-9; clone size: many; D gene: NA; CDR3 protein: CASRLETVNTEAFF; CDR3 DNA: TGTGCCAGCAGATTAGAGACTGTGAACACTGAAGCTTTCTTT
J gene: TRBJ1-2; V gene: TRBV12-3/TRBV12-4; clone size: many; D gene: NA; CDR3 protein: CASSITEAGRNTF; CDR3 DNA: TGTGCCAGCAGCATCACCGAGGCAGGTAGAAACACCTTC
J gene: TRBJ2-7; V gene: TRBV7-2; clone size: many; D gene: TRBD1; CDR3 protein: CASSSTGGSSYEQYF; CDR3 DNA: TGTGCCAGCAGCTCGACAGGGGGAAGCTCCTACGAGCAGTACTTC
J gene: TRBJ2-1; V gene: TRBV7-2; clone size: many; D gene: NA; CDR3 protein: CASSLGVSSYNEQFF; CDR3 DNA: TGTGCCAGCAGCTTAGGCGTCAGCTCCTACAATGAGCAGTTCTTC
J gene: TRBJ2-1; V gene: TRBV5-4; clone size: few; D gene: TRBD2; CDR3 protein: CASSLDPGTRANEQFF; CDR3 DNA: TGTGCCAGCAGCTTGGACCCCGGGACTAGAGCCAATGAGCAGTTCTTC
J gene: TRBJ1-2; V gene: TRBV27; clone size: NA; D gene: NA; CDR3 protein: CATRSVLGYGYTF; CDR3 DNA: TGTGCCACCCGGTCGGTTTTGGGCTATGGCTACACCTTC
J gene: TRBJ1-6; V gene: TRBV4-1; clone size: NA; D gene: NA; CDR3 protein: CASSQDRFGDSPLHF; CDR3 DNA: TGCGCCAGCAGCCAAGACAGGTTCGGGGATTCACCCCTCCACTTT
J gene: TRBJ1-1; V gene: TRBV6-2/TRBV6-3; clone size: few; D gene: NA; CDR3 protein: CASSYRVTGMNTEAFF; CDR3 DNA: TGTGCCAGCAGTTACCGAGTTACCGGTATGAACACTGAAGCTTTCTTT
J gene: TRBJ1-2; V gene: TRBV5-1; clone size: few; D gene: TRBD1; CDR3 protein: CASSLTRTGIGYTF; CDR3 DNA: TGCGCCAGCAGCTTGACCCGGACAGGGATTGGCTACACCTTC
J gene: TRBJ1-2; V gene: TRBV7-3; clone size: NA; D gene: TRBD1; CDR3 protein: CASSPGTGKDYGYTF; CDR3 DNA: TGTGCCAGCAGCCCGGGGACAGGGAAGGACTATGGCTACACCTTC
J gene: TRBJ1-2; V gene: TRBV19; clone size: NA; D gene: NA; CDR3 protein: CASSIHRDRTYGYTF; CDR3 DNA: TGTGCCAGTAGTATCCATCGAGACCGTACTTATGGCTACACCTTC
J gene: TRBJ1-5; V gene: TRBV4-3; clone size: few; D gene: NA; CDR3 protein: CASSQDTGDDQPQHF; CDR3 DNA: TGCGCCAGCAGCCAAGATACCGGGGACGATCAGCCCCAGCATTTT
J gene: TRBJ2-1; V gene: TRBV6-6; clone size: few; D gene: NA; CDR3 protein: CASSASSSEPRYNEQFF; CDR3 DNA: TGTGCCAGCAGTGCATCCTCTAGCGAACCCAGATACAATGAGCAGTTCTTC
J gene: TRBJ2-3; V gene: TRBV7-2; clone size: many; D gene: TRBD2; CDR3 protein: CASSLGLAGGSDTQYF; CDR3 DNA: TGTGCCAGCAGCTTAGGACTAGCGGGAGGATCAGATACGCAGTATTTT